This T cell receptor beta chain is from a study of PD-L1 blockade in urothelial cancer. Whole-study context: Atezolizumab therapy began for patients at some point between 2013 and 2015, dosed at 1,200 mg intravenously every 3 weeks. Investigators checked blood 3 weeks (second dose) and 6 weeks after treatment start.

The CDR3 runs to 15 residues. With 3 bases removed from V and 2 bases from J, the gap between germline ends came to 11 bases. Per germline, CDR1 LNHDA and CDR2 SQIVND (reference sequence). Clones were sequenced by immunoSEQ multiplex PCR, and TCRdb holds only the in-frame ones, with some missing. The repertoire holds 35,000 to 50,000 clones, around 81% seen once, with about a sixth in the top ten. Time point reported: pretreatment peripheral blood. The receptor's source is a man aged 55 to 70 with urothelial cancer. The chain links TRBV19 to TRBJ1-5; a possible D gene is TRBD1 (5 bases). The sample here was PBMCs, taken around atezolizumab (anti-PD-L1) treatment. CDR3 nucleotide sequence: TGTGCCAGTAGTATCCCAGGGTTGGGCAATCAGCCCCAGCATTTT. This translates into CASSIPGLGNQPQHF.